These 26 T cell receptor beta chains were all obtained from the same sample, sequenced in a study of blood T cells in healthy people across ages. Combining a sample-barcoded 5' primer with a J-beta primer mix, a second PCR ran for roughly 7 to 12 cycles. TCRdb re-analysed the 5' RACE reads in MiXCR, keeping a single row per CDR3 protein. The sample shows roughly 830,000 distinct CDR3 sequences, around two thirds of them seen only once. Sequencing was done on a sample of blood. These receptors originate from a young man in good health.

The genes are TRBV7-2 and TRBJ1-2, with D maybe TRBD1 (5 bases). V was shortened by 4 bases and J by 3 bases, with 12 bases between the two germline ends. This CDR3 contains 14 residues. Germline lookup yields CDR1 SGHTA and CDR2 FQGNSA. CDR3 bases: TGTGCCAGCAGCTCCGGGGCGGGGTACTATGGCTACACCTTC. Protein sequence: CASSSGAGYYGYTF.

This chain uses TRBV7-9 with TRBJ2-4; maybe TRBD2 (7 bases). The J call is doubtful: the DNA matches TRBJ2-5 better. In germline, CDR1 is SEHNR, CDR2 FQNEAQ (reference sequence). The CDR3 runs 17 residues. DNA for the CDR3: TGTGCCAGCAGCCTGGTAGGCCGGGGGGCGAATCAAGAGACCCAGTACTTC. The encoded protein is CASSLVGRGANQETQYF.

The rearrangement links TRBV7-2 to TRBJ2-3; D perhaps matches TRBD2 (7 bases). V was pared by 1 base and J by 7 bases, with 18 bases between. The CDR3 has 16 amino acids. Per the germline V gene, CDR1 is SGHTA and CDR2 is FQGNSA. The CDR3 bases are TGTGCCAGCAGCTTAGAGGGAGGGGGAGGACCGAATACGCAGTATTTT. Its protein is CASSLEGGGGPNTQYF.

V is TRBV2 and J is TRBJ2-4; no firm D call. Germline V lookup: CDR1 SNHLY, CDR2 FYNNEI. Trimming cost V 4 bases and J 5 bases, with 18 bases left between them. This CDR3 is built from 16 residues. The CDR3 region is CASSVPTRREENIQYF. CDR3 DNA: TGTGCCAGCAGTGTTCCGACTCGCCGCGAGGAAAACATTCAGTACTTC. Full variable domain (rest looked up from reference TRBV2 and TRBJ2-4): EPEVTQTPSHQVTQMGQEVILRCVPISNHLYFYWYRQILGQKVEFLVSFYNNEISEKSEIFDDQFSVERPDGSNFTLKIRSTKLEDSAMYFCASSVPTRREENIQYFGAGTRLSVL.

This clonotype was counted a few times. This chain uses TRBV9 with TRBJ2-3, with 10 bases matching TRBD2. The CDR3 extends over 16 amino acids. The trim removed 3 bases at V and 2 bases at J, leaving 6 bases unmatched. Germline loops: CDR1 SGDLS, CDR2 YYNGEE. The CDR3 here is CASSAGLAVITDTQYF. CDR3 coding DNA: TGTGCCAGCAGCGCCGGACTAGCGGTGATCACAGATACGCAGTATTTT.

The chain employs TRBV27 and TRBJ2-5, with a weak D call TRBD2 (6 bases). V was clipped by 4 bases and J by 11 bases, with 20 bases between them. Germline CDR1 and CDR2: MNHEY and SMNVEV (reference sequence). CDR3 size: 14 residues. This chain's CDR3 is CASSWGRGGAEQYF. CDR3 DNA sequence: TGTGCCAGCAGTTGGGGACGGGGAGGTGCTGAGCAGTACTTC.

The rearrangement uses TRBV7-2 and TRBJ2-5, with 10 positions matching TRBD1. V was pared by 5 bases and J by 4 bases, with 7 bases of the junction left unmatched. Per the germline V gene, CDR1 is SGHTA and CDR2 is FQGNSA. The CDR3 is 15 residues long. The CDR3 nucleotides read TGTGCCAGCAGCCCATGGACAGGGGGGACAGAGACCCAGTACTTC. Protein sequence: CASSPWTGGTETQYF.

Only a few counts were recorded for this clonotype. This chain links TRBV29-1 with TRBJ2-1, with no clear D. Trimming removed 4 bases from V and 0 bases from J, with 7 bases in between. The CDR3 covers 13 residues. Germline-derived CDR1 and CDR2 are SQVTM and ANQGSEA. The CDR3 bases are TGCAGCGTTGCGGCCGCCTCCTACAATGAGCAGTTCTTC. It yields the protein CSVAAASYNEQFF.

This chain joins TRBV11-2 and TRBJ2-1; D may be TRBD1 (6 bases). Germline V gene sequence: CDR1 SGHAT, CDR2 FQNNGV. With 1 base removed from V and 5 bases from J, the gap between germline ends came to 12 bases. The CDR3 runs to 15 residues. CDR3 in amino acids: CASSLVGTHNNEQFF. CDR3 bases: TGTGCCAGCAGCTTAGTTGGGACACACAACAATGAGCAGTTCTTC. Variable domain in full (rest from reference TRBV11-2 and TRBJ2-1): EAGVAQSPRYKIIEKRQSVAFWCNPISGHATLYWYQQILGQGPKLLIQFQNNGVVDDSQLPKDRFSAERLKGVDSTLKIQPAKLEDSAVYLCASSLVGTHNNEQFFGPGTRLTVL.

The CDR3 DNA reads as TGTGCCAGCAGCTACGGGACCGGCACAGATACGCAGTATTTT. Protein: CASSYGTGTDTQYF. The chain employs TRBV5-6 and TRBJ2-3; the D gene could be TRBD1 or TRBD2 (5 bases each). Germline V CDR1 and CDR2: SGHDT, YYEEEE. V shed 3 bases and J shed 1 base, with 9 bases lying between them. The length of the CDR3 is 14 residues.

This chain links TRBV4-2 with TRBJ2-3, with 7 bases lining up with TRBD2. J lost 1 base, V lost 0 bases, and 4 bases had no gene match. This CDR3 spans 16 amino acids. The germline V gene has CDR1 LGHNA and CDR2 YNFKEQ. CDR3 coding DNA: TGTGCCAGCAGCCAAGAAGGGCTAGCGGGCACAGATACGCAGTATTTT. Amino acids: CASSQEGLAGTDTQYF.

The chain joins TRBV5-4 to TRBJ1-2; perhaps TRBD1 as D (6 bases). Germline CDR1 reads SGHNT; CDR2 reads YYREEE (reference sequence). This CDR3 is built from 14 residues. Trimming left V 4 bases short and J 6 bases short, with 16 bases between. DNA of the CDR3: TGTGCCAGCAGCCCCTCGGCAGGGGTCAATGGCTACACCTTC. This translates into CASSPSAGVNGYTF.

J is TRBJ1-1 and V is TRBV7-2, with 8 bases lining up with TRBD1. The CDR3 spans 15 residues. The V and J ends lost 5 bases and 3 bases, in that order; junction bases with no gene match: 8. Germline V gene data show CDR1 as SGHTA and CDR2 as FQGNSA. In DNA, the CDR3 is TGTGCCAGCAGCGGAGGGGCCAGGGGGCACACTGAAGCTTTCTTT. It codes for CASSGGARGHTEAFF.

This clonotype was detected a few times. This sequence joins TRBV28 and TRBJ2-7; no clear D gene. The CDR3 has 12 amino acids. Germline-derived CDR1 and CDR2 are MDHEN and SYDVKM. V was cut by 5 bases and J by 4 bases, with 9 bases left in between. CDR3 DNA sequence: TGTGCCAGCAGTATACGAACGTACGAGCAGTACTTC. Translating gives CASSIRTYEQYF.

This clonotype was seen more than once but under ten times. This chain links TRBV10-3 with TRBJ2-7; 11 nucleotides match TRBD2. The V gene's germline CDR1 is ENHRY and CDR2 SYGVKD. The CDR3 is 13 residues long. J was trimmed by 8 bases and V by 3 bases; bases with no gene match: 3. CDR3 bases: TGTGCCATCAGTGAAGGACTAGCGGGCCAGCAGTACTTC. Its translation: CAISEGLAGQQYF.

J is TRBJ2-1 and V is TRBV6-1, with 12 bases matching TRBD2. The CDR3 loop spans 17 amino acids. Germline CDR1 and CDR2: MNHNS and SASEGT. After removal of 6 bases from V and 9 bases from J, the junction contained 15 bases not matched to a gene. This chain's CDR3 is CASRLHSTSGGTGEQFF. DNA for the CDR3: TGTGCCAGCAGGCTACACTCCACTAGCGGGGGGACTGGTGAGCAGTTCTTC.

The rearrangement uses TRBV11-2 and TRBJ2-1; TRBD1 is a possible D gene (5 bases). This CDR3 region has 13 residues. Trimming removed 3 bases from V and 5 bases from J, with 8 bases in between. Germline loops: CDR1 SGHAT, CDR2 FQNNGV. As DNA, the CDR3 is TGTGCCAGCAGCTTGGGGCTCGACAATGAGCAGTTCTTC. It is translated as CASSLGLDNEQFF.

The genes are TRBV7-3 and TRBJ2-7; TRBD2 agrees at 7 bases. The end of the DNA aligns better with TRBJ2-5, so the J call may be wrong. Per the germline V gene, CDR1 is SGHTA and CDR2 is FQGTGA. The CDR3 length is 13 residues. This CDR3 reads CASSSSGGRTQYF. CDR3 coding DNA: TGTGCCAGCAGCTCCTCGGGGGGTAGGACCCAGTACTTC.

A word on this clonotype: Germline and junction disagree at one end, which may indicate a read error. J is TRBJ2-7 and V is TRBV12-3 or TRBV12-4, with D perhaps given as TRBD1 or TRBD2 (7 bases each). CDR3 length: 13 residues. The CDR3: CASSVAGGVEQYF. The CDR3 DNA reads TGTGCCAGCAGTGTAGCAGGGGGGGTCGAGCAGTACTTC.

This clonotype was seen a handful of times. J is TRBJ2-7 and V is TRBV20-1; maybe TRBD2 (6 bases). Per germline, CDR1 DFQATT and CDR2 SNEGSKA (reference sequence). The ends were cut back, 8 bases at V and 1 base at J, with 18 bases in the middle. The CDR3 is made up of 14 amino acids. CDR3 protein: CSYLRGTLSYEQYF. CDR3 coding DNA: TGCAGTTATCTCCGAGGGACTTTATCCTACGAGCAGTACTTC.

This sequence joins TRBV10-2 and TRBJ1-2; D is uncertain. The CDR3 extends over 14 amino acids. The V gene's germline CDR1 is WSHSY and CDR2 SAAADI. Trimming cost V 0 bases and J 8 bases, with 13 bases left between them. In DNA, the CDR3 is TGCGCCAGCAGTGAGTCGAGGGTTCTGGGAGGCTACACCTTC. This translates into CASSESRVLGGYTF.

The chain is built from TRBV14 and TRBJ1-2, with a tentative D call TRBD1 (5 bases). This CDR3 has 13 residues. With 0 bases removed from V and 8 bases from J, the gap between germline ends came to 10 bases. Germline loops: CDR1 SGHDN, CDR2 FVKESK. CDR3 amino acids: CASSQDPGTGYTF. The DNA of the CDR3 is TGTGCCAGCAGCCAAGACCCCGGGACGGGCTACACCTTC.

The chain joins TRBV7-2 to TRBJ2-1, with 14 bases fitting TRBD2. This CDR3 has 15 residues. CDR1 is SGHTA and CDR2 is FQGNSA in the germline V gene. Trimming removed 4 bases from V and 9 bases from J; junction bases left unmatched: 5. CDR3 bases: TGTGCCAGCAGCTCCATGACTAGCGGGGGGGGTGAGCAGTTCTTC. This codes for CASSSMTSGGGEQFF.

The chain links TRBV9 to TRBJ2-1, with TRBD2 as a possible D gene (5 bases). The J call is in doubt because the DNA end fits TRBJ2-7 better. The CDR3 has 13 residues. Germline V lookup: CDR1 SGDLS, CDR2 YYNGEE. The CDR3 protein is CASSGGGSHEQYF. The CDR3 DNA reads TGTGCCAGCAGCGGAGGAGGTTCCCACGAGCAGTACTTC.

This clonotype was recorded many times. The chain combines TRBV7-2 with TRBJ2-1; possible D gene TRBD1, 5 bases. The CDR3 has 13 residues. Trimming removed 4 bases at V and 10 bases at J, with 14 bases between. Germline V gives CDR1 SGHTA, CDR2 FQGNSA. CDR3 protein: CASSSQGNREQFF. CDR3 nucleotides: TGTGCCAGCAGCTCCCAGGGAAATAGGGAGCAGTTCTTC.

The gene calls are TRBV29-1 and TRBJ2-3; 9 bases line up with TRBD1. CDR1 and CDR2 (germline): SQVTM, ANQGSEA. V gave up 5 bases and J gave up 3 bases; unmatched junction bases: 6. This CDR3 is built from 14 residues. CDR3 region: CSVRDRDWTDTQYF. The CDR3 bases are TGCAGCGTTCGGGACAGGGATTGGACAGATACGCAGTATTTT.